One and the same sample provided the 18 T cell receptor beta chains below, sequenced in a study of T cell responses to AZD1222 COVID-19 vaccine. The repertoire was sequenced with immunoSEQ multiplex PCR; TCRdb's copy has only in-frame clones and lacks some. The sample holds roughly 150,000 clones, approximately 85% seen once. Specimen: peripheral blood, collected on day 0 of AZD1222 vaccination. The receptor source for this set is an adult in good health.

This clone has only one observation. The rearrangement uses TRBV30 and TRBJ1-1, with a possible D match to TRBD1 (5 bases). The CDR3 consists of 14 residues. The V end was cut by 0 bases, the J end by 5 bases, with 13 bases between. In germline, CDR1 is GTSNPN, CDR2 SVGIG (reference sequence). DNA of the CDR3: TGTGCCTGGAGTGTACTGGGGGGATGGACTGAAGCTTTCTTT. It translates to CAWSVLGGWTEAFF.

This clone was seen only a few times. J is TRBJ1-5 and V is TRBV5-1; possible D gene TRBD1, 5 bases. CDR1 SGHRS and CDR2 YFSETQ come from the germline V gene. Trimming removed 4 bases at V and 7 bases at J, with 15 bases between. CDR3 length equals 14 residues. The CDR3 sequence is CASSPGGAGQPQHF. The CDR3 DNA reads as TGCGCCAGCAGCCCTGGCGGGGCGGGCCAGCCCCAGCATTTT.

The CDR3: CASSKPENTEAFF. The CDR3 bases are TGTGCCAGCAGCAAACCAGAGAACACTGAAGCTTTCTTT. This chain links TRBV7-2 with TRBJ1-1, with no clear D. This CDR3 has 13 amino acids. Germline CDR1 reads SGHTA; CDR2 reads FQGNSA. Between the trimmed V and J ends, which lost 5 bases and 1 base, there was a span of 8 bases.

CDR3: CASSVGLRQGAQPQHF. The CDR3 nucleotides read TGTGCCAGTTCGGTGGGCTTAAGACAGGGAGCACAGCCCCAGCATTTT. The rearrangement uses TRBV18 and TRBJ1-5; TRBD1 matches 7 bases. The CDR3 covers 16 residues. The V gene end was trimmed by 9 bases and the J gene end by 7 bases; junction bases not matched to a gene: 18. CDR1 is KGHSH and CDR2 is LQKENI in the germline V gene.

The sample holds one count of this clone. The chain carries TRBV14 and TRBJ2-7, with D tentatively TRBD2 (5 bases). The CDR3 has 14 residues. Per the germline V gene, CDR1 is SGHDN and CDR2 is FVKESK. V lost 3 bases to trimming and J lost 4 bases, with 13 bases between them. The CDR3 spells CASSQRGLRYEQYF. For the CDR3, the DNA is TGTGCCAGCAGCCAGAGAGGGCTCCGATACGAGCAGTACTTC. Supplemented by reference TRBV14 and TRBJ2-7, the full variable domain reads EAGVTQFPSHSVIEKGQTVTLRCDPISGHDNLYWYRRVMGKEIKFLLHFVKESKQDESGMPNNRFLAERTGGTYSTLKVQPAELEDSGVYFCASSQRGLRYEQYFGPGTRLTVT.

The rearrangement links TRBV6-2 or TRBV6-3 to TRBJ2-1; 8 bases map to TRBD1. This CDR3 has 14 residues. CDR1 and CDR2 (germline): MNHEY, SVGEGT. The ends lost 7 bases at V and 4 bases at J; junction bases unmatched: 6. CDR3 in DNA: TGTGCCAGCATCCCCGGGACAGGATACAATGAGCAGTTCTTC. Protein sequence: CASIPGTGYNEQFF.

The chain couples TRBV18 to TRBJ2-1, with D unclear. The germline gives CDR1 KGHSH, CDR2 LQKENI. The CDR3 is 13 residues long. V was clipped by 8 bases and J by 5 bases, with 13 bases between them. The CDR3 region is CASLSVPHNEQFF. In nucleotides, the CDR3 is TGTGCCAGCCTCTCTGTTCCCCACAATGAGCAGTTCTTC.

The CDR3 protein is CASSYSRGDYNEQFF. The CDR3 DNA is TGTGCCAGCAGTTACAGTCGCGGAGATTACAATGAGCAGTTCTTC. V gene TRBV6-6 combines with J gene TRBJ2-1; D not resolved. The germline V and J ends were trimmed by 2 bases and 4 bases, with 12 bases remaining between them. This CDR3 is built from 15 residues. Germline CDR1 reads MNHNY; CDR2 reads SVGAGI (reference sequence).

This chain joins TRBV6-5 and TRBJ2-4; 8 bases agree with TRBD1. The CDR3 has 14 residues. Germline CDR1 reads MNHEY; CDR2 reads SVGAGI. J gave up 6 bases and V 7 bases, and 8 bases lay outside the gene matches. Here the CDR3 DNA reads TGTGCCAGCACCAGGGGACAGGTAACAAACATTCAGTACTTC. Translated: CASTRGQVTNIQYF.

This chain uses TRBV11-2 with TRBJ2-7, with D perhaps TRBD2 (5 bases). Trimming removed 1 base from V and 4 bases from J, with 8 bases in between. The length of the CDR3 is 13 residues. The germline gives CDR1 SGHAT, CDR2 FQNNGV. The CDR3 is CASSLAAGYEQYF. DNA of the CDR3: TGTGCCAGCAGCTTAGCGGCGGGTTACGAGCAGTACTTC. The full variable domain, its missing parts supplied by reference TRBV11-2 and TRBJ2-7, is EAGVAQSPRYKIIEKRQSVAFWCNPISGHATLYWYQQILGQGPKLLIQFQNNGVVDDSQLPKDRFSAERLKGVDSTLKIQPAKLEDSAVYLCASSLAAGYEQYFGPGTRLTVT.

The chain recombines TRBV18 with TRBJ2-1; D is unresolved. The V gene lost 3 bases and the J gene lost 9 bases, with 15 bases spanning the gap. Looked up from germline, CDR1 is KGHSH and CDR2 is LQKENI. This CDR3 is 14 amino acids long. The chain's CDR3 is CASSPTVNPPEQFF. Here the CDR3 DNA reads TGTGCCAGCTCACCTACAGTTAACCCCCCTGAGCAGTTCTTC.

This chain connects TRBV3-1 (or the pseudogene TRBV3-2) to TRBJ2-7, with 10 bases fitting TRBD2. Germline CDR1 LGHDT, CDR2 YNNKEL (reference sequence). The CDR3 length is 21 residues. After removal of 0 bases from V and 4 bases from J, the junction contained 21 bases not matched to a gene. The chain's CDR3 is CASSQDTELAGNFPPRYEQYF. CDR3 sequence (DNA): TGTGCCAGCAGCCAAGATACGGAACTAGCGGGAAACTTCCCTCCAAGGTACGAGCAGTACTTC.

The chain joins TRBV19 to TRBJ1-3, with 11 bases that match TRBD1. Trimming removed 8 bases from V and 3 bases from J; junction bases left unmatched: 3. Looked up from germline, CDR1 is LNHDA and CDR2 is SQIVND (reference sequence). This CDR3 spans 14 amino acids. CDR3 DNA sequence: TGTGCCAGTTCGGACAGGGGGCTTGGAAACACCATATATTTT. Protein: CASSDRGLGNTIYF.

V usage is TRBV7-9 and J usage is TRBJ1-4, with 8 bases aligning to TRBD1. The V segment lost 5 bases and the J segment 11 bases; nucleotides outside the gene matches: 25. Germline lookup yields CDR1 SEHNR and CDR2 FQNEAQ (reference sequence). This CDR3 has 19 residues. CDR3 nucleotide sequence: TGTGCCAGCAGCCCAGGCCAGGGGGCCTCCCTTCAAGGAGTTTGGAAACTGTTTTTT. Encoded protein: CASSPGQGASLQGVWKLFF.

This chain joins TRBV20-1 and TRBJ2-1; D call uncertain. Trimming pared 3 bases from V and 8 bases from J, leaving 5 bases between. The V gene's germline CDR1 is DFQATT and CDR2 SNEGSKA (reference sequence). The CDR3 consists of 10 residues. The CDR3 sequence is CSASQDEQFF. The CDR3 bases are TGCAGTGCTAGTCAGGATGAGCAGTTCTTC.

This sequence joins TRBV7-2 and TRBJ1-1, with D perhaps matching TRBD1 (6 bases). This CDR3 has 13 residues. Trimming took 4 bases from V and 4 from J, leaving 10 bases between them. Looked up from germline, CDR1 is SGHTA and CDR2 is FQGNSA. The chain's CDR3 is CASSSQGGTEAFF. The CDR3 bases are TGTGCCAGCAGCTCACAGGGTGGCACTGAAGCTTTCTTT.

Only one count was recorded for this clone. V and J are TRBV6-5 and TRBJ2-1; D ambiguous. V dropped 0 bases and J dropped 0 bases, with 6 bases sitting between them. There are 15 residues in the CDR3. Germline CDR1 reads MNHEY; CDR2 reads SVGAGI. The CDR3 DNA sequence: TGTGCCAGCAGTTACTCGGGTATCTCCTACAATGAGCAGTTCTTC. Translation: CASSYSGISYNEQFF.

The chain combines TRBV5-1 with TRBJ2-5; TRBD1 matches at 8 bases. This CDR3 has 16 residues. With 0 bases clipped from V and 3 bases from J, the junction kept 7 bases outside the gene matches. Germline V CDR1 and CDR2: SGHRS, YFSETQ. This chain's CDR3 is CASSLAETGVEETQYF. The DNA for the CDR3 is TGCGCCAGCAGCTTGGCCGAGACAGGGGTTGAAGAGACCCAGTACTTC.